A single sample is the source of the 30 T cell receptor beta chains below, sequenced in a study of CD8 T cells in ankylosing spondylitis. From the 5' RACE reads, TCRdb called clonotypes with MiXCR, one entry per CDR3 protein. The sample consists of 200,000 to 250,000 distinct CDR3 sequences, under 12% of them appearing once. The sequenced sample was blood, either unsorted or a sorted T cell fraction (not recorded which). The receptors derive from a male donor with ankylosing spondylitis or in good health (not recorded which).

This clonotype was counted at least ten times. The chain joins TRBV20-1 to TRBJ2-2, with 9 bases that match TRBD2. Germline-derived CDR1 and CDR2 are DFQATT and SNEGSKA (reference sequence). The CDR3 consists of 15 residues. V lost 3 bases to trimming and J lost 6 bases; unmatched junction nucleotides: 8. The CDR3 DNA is TGCAGTGCTAGTTCGGAGCGGGGGGTCTCCGGGGAGCTGTTTTTT. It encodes CSASSERGVSGELFF.

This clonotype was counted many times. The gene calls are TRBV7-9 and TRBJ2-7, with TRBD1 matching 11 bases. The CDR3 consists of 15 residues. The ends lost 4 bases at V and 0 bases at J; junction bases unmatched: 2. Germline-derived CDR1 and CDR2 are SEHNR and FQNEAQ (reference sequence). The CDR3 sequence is CASSYGTGGSYEQYF. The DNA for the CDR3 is TGTGCCAGCAGCTATGGGACAGGGGGCTCCTACGAGCAGTACTTC.

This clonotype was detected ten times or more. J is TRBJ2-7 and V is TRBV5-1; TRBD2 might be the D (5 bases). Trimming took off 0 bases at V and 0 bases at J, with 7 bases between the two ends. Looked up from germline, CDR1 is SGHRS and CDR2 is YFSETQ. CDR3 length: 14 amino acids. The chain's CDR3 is CASSLGRDSYEQYF. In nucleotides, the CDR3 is TGCGCCAGCAGCTTGGGACGGGACTCCTACGAGCAGTACTTC.

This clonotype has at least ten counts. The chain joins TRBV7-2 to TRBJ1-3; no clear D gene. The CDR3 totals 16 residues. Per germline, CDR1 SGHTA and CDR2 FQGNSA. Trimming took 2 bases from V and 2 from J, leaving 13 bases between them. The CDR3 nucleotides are TGTGCCAGCAGCTTAACTAACAGAAGTCCTGGAAACACCATATATTTT. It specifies CASSLTNRSPGNTIYF. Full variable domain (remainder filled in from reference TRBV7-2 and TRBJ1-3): GAGVSQSPSNKVTEKGKDVELRCDPISGHTALYWYRQSLGQGLEFLIYFQGNSAPDKSGLPSDRFSAERTGGSVSTLTIQRTQQEDSAVYLCASSLTNRSPGNTIYFGEGSWLTVV.

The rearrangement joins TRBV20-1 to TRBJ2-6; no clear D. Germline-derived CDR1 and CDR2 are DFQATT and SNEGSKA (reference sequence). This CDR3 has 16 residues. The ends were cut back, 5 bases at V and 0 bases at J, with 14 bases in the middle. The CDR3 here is CSALQNSHSGANVLTF. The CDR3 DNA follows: TGCAGTGCTCTACAGAACAGCCACTCTGGGGCCAACGTCCTGACTTTC.

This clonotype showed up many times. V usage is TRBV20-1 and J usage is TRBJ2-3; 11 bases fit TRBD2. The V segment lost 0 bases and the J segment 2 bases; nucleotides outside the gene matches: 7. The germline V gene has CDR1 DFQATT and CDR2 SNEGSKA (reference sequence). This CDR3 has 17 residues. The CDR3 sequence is CSAREFLAGGLTDTQYF. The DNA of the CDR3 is TGCAGTGCTAGAGAGTTTCTAGCGGGGGGACTCACAGATACGCAGTATTTT.

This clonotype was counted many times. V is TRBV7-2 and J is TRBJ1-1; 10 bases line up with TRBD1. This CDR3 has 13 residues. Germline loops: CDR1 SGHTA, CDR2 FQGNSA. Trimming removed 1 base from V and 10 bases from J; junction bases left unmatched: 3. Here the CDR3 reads CASSLGDRGVAFF. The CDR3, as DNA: TGTGCCAGCAGCTTAGGGGACAGGGGCGTAGCTTTCTTT.

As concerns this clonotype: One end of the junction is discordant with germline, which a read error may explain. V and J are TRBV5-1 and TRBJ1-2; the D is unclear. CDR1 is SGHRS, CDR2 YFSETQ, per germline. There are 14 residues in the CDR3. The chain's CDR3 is CATLPGPGGYGDTF. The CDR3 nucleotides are TGCGCCACCCTACCCGGGCCAGGAGGGTATGGCGACACCTTC.

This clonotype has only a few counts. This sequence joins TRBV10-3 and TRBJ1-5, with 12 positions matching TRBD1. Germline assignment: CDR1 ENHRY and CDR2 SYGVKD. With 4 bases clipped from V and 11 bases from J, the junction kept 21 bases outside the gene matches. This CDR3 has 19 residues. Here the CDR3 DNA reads TGTGCCATCAGTGCCGACCCGGGACAGGGGGCCACCGGGGATTGGTCCCAGCATTTT. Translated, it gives CAISADPGQGATGDWSQHF.

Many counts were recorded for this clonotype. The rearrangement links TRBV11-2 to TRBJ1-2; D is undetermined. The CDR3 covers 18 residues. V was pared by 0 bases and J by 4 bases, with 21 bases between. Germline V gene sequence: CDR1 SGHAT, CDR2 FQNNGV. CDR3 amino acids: CASSLDFASDGPIYGYTF. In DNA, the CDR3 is TGTGCCAGCAGCTTAGACTTTGCATCTGACGGCCCCATCTATGGCTACACCTTC.

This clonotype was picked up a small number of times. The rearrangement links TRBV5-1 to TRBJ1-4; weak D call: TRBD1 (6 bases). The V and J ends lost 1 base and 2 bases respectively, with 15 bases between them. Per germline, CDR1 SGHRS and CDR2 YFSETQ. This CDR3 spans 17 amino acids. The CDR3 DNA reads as TGCGCCAGCAGCTTGCGCGGGGGCGCGCCTACTAATGAAAAACTGTTTTTT. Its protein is CASSLRGGAPTNEKLFF.

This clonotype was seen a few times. This CDR3 is CSASPAYNEQFF. The CDR3 nucleotides are TGCAGTGCTAGCCCCGCCTACAATGAGCAGTTCTTC. The chain combines TRBV20-1 with TRBJ2-1; D remains unclear. The CDR3 runs to 12 residues. Germline lookup yields CDR1 DFQATT and CDR2 SNEGSKA (reference sequence). The V gene lost 3 bases and the J gene lost 2 bases, with 5 bases spanning the gap.

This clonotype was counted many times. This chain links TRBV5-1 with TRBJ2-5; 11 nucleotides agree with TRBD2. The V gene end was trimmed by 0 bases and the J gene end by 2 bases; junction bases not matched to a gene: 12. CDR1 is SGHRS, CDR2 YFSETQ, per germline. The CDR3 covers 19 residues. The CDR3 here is CASSLATSGGLGRQETQYF. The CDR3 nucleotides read TGCGCCAGCAGCTTGGCAACTAGCGGGGGTCTTGGTCGTCAAGAGACCCAGTACTTC.

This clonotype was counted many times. The CDR3 here is CASSRTGGGQPQHF. DNA for the CDR3: TGTGCCAGCAGCCGGACAGGGGGCGGTCAGCCCCAGCATTTT. V usage is TRBV12-3 or TRBV12-4 and J usage is TRBJ1-5, with 11 bases matching TRBD1. CDR3 length: 14 residues. V dropped 6 bases and J dropped 6; count of bases not matched to a gene: 4.

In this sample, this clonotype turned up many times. CDR3 bases: TGCGCCAGCAGGAAGGACAGGGGGCCGGCAGATACGCAGTATTTT. It is translated as CASRKDRGPADTQYF. V is TRBV10-2 and J is TRBJ2-3; 11 positions match TRBD1. This CDR3 spans 15 amino acids. Germline V gives CDR1 WSHSY, CDR2 SAAADI. V dropped 6 bases and J dropped 4; count of bases not matched to a gene: 6.

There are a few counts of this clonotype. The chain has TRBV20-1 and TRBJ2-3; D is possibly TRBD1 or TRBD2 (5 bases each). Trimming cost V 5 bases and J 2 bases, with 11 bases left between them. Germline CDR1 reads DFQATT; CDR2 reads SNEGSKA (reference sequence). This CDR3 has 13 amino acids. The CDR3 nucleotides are TGCAGTGCTTCGGCCGGGACCACAGATACGCAGTATTTT. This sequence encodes CSASAGTTDTQYF.

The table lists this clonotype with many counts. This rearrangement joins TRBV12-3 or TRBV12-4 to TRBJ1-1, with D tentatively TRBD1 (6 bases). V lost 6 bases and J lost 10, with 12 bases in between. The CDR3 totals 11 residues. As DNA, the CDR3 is TGTGCCAGCAGCCCGGGACAAAGAGCTTTCTTT. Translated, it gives CASSPGQRAFF.

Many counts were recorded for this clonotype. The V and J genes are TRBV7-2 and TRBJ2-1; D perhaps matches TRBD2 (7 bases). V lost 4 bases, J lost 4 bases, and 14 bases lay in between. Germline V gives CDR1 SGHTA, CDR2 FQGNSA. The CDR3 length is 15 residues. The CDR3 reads CASSWAGATYNEQFF. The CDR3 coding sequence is TGTGCCAGCAGCTGGGCGGGGGCGACATACAATGAGCAGTTCTTC.

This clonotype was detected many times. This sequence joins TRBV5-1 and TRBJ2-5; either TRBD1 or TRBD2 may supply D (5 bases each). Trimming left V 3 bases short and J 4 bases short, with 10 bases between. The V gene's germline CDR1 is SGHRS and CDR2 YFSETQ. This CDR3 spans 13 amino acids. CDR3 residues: CASSSGAGETQYF. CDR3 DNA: TGCGCCAGCAGCTCCGGGGCGGGAGAGACCCAGTACTTC.

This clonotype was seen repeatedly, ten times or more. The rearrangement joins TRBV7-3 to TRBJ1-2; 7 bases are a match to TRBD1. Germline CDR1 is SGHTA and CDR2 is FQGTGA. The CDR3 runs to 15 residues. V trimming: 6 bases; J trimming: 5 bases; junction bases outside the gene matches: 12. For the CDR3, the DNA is TGTGCCAGCAGTTTAGACAGGGAGGGTCGGTATGGCTACACCTTC. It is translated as CASSLDREGRYGYTF.

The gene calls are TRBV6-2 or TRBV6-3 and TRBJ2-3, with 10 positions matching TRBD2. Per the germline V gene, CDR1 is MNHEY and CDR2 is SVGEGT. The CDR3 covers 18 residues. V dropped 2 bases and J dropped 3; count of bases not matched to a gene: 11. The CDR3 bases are TGTGCCAGCAGTTACCCAAAAAAGCGGGGGGGCCTGACAGATACGCAGTATTTT. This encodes CASSYPKKRGGLTDTQYF.

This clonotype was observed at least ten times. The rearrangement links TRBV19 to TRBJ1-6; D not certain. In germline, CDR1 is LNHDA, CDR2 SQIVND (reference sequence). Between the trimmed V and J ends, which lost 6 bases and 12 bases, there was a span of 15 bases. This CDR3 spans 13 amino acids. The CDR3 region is CASSHPAGGPLHF. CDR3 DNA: TGTGCCAGTAGCCACCCAGCCGGAGGACCCCTCCACTTT.

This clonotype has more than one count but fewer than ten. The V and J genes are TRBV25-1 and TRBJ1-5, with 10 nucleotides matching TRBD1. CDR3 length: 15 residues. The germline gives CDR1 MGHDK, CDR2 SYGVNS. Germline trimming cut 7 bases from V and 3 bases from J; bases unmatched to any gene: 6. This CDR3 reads CASITDRGYNQPQHF. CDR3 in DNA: TGTGCCAGCATCACGGACAGGGGGTACAATCAGCCCCAGCATTTT.

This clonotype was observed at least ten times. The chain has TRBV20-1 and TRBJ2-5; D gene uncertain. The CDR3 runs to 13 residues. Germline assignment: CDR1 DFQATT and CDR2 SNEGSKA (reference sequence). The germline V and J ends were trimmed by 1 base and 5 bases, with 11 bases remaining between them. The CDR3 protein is CSARAQPVETQYF. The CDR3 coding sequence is TGCAGTGCTAGAGCCCAACCGGTTGAGACCCAGTACTTC.

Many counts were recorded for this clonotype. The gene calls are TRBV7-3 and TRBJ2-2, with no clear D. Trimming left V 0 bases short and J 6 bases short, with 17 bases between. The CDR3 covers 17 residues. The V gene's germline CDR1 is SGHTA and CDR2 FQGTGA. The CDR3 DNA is TGTGCCAGCAGCTTAACTTCCGGGCCCCGGCGCGCCGGGGAGCTGTTTTTT. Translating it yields CASSLTSGPRRAGELFF.

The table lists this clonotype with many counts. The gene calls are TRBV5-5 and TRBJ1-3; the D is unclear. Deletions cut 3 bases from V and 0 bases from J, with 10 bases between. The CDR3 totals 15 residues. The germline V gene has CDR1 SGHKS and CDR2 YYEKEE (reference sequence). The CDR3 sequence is CASSSTPTSGNTIYF. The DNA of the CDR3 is TGTGCCAGCAGCTCGACACCCACCTCTGGAAACACCATATATTTT.

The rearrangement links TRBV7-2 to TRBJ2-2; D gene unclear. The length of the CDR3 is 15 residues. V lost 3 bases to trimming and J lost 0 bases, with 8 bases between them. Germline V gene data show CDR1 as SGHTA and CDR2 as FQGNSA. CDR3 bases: TGTGCCAGCAGCTTTTTGCGGACGAACACCGGGGAGCTGTTTTTT. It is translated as CASSFLRTNTGELFF. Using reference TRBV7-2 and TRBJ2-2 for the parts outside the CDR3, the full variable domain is GAGVSQSPSNKVTEKGKDVELRCDPISGHTALYWYRQSLGQGLEFLIYFQGNSAPDKSGLPSDRFSAERTGGSVSTLTIQRTQQEDSAVYLCASSFLRTNTGELFFGEGSRLTVL.

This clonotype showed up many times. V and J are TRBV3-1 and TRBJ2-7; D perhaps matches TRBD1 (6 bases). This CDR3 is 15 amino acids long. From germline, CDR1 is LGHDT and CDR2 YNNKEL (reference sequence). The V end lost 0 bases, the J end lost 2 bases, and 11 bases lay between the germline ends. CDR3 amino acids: CASSQEVGQTYEQYF. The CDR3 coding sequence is TGTGCCAGCAGCCAAGAGGTTGGACAGACCTACGAGCAGTACTTC.

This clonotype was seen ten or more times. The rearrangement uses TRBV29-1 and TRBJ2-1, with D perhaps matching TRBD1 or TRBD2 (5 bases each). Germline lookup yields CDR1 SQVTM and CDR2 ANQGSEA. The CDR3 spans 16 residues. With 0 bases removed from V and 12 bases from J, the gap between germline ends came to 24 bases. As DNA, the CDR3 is TGCAGCGTTGAAGATTGGTACCATCTCGGGGCCTCGACGCAGTTCTTC. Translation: CSVEDWYHLGASTQFF.

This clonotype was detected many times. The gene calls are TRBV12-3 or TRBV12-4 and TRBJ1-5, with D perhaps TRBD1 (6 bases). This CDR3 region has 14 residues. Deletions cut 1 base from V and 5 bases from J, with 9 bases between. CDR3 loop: CASSLVQGYQPQHF. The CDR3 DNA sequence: TGTGCCAGCAGTTTAGTACAGGGCTATCAGCCCCAGCATTTT.